The 17 T cell receptor beta chains in this list originate from one sample, sequenced in a study of CD8 T cells in Susac syndrome. RNA amounts of 0.5 to 1 ug underwent reverse transcription with random hexamers. TCRdb fed the immunoSEQ multiplex PCR reads into MiXCR, producing one record per CDR3 protein. The sample yields some 400,000 distinct CDR3 sequences, approximately 89% seen once. Sequenced: CD8+ T cells from PBMCs. Every receptor here comes from a human donor with multiple sclerosis.

This clonotype showed up just a few times. The chain couples TRBV30 to TRBJ2-1; possibly TRBD1 for D (5 bases). The germline V gene encodes CDR1 GTSNPN and CDR2 SVGIG (reference sequence). The length of the CDR3 is 11 residues. V was shortened by 5 bases and J by 6 bases, with 8 bases between the two germline ends. The CDR3 protein is CAWGAGNEQFF. CDR3 bases: TGTGCCTGGGGGGCTGGCAATGAGCAGTTCTTC.

This clonotype was picked up one time. The J gene is TRBJ2-7, the V gene TRBV6-2 or TRBV6-3, with D perhaps matching TRBD1 (6 bases). Germline-derived CDR1 and CDR2 are MNHEY and SVGEGT. CDR3 size: 13 residues. Trimming shortened V by 10 bases and J by 3 bases, and 16 bases separated the two germline ends. The chain's CDR3 is CATLAGESYEQYF. CDR3 sequence (DNA): TGTGCCACCCTTGCAGGGGAGAGCTACGAGCAGTACTTC.

The chain has TRBV12-3 or TRBV12-4 and TRBJ2-3; no firm D call. V lost 3 bases and J lost 1, with 14 bases in between. The CDR3 loop spans 16 amino acids. The CDR3 coding sequence is TGTGCCAGCAGTTTTATTTTGGACGGTGGCACAGATACGCAGTATTTT. This gives the protein CASSFILDGGTDTQYF.

V is TRBV23-1 and J is TRBJ1-2; D remains ambiguous. TRBV23-1 is an open reading frame, and its role is uncertain. The CDR3 is 16 amino acids. V was shortened by 0 bases and J by 0 bases, with 11 bases between the two germline ends. The CDR3 bases are TGCGCCAGCAGTCAATCTACCGAAGAAACTAACTATGGCTACACCTTC. This sequence encodes CASSQSTEETNYGYTF.

The gene calls are TRBV19 and TRBJ2-6; the D gene could be TRBD1 or TRBD2 (5 bases each). Germline CDR1 and CDR2: LNHDA and SQIVND (reference sequence). Trimming removed 5 bases at V and 5 bases at J, with 16 bases between. This CDR3 contains 16 residues. DNA for the CDR3: TGTGCCAGTAGTGATGGGTGGGGACCTCGGGCCAACGTCCTGACTTTC. It is translated as CASSDGWGPRANVLTF.

The rearrangement joins TRBV29-1 to TRBJ2-1; 9 bases align to TRBD2. The CDR3 is 14 amino acids. Germline CDR1 reads SQVTM; CDR2 reads ANQGSEA. The junction had 5 bases not matched to a gene; V was cut back by 3 bases and J by 5 bases. Written as DNA, the CDR3 is TGCAGCGTTGATGGCGGGAGGGAAAACAATGAGCAGTTCTTC. Translation gives CSVDGGRENNEQFF.

The chain recombines TRBV5-1 with TRBJ1-5; D is uncertain. Trimming left V 5 bases short and J 9 bases short, with 9 bases between. The CDR3 loop spans 11 amino acids. The V gene's germline CDR1 is SGHRS and CDR2 YFSETQ. The CDR3 sequence is CASRPGVPQHF. The CDR3 coding sequence is TGCGCCAGCAGGCCCGGGGTGCCCCAGCATTTT.

The chain recombines TRBV5-4 with TRBJ2-6; D not resolved. The CDR3 loop spans 16 amino acids. Trimming left V 4 bases short and J 0 bases short, with 11 bases between. The germline V gene has CDR1 SGHNT and CDR2 YYREEE (reference sequence). This chain's CDR3 is CASSPGPASGANVLTF. The CDR3 DNA follows: TGTGCCAGCAGCCCCGGACCGGCCTCTGGGGCCAACGTCCTGACTTTC.

This rearrangement joins TRBV10-3 to TRBJ2-2; 8 nucleotides line up with TRBD1. With V trimmed by 2 bases and J by 0 bases, 2 bases remained unmatched. Germline CDR1 ENHRY, CDR2 SYGVKD. CDR3 length: 16 amino acids. The CDR3 sequence: CAISEGTGTNTGELFF. The CDR3, as DNA: TGTGCCATCAGTGAGGGGACAGGTACGAACACCGGGGAGCTGTTTTTT.

CDR3 in DNA: TGCGCCAGCAGCTTGGTGCCTAGCGGCATGAACACTGAAGCTTTCTTT. This gives the protein CASSLVPSGMNTEAFF. The rearrangement uses TRBV5-1 and TRBJ1-1, with D uncertain. The CDR3 has 16 residues. Germline CDR1 is SGHRS and CDR2 is YFSETQ. The V end was cut by 0 bases, the J end by 0 bases, with 12 bases between.

The J gene is TRBJ2-2, the V gene TRBV18; 10 nucleotides match TRBD1. V trimming: 5 bases; J trimming: 2 bases; junction bases outside the gene matches: 8. Germline CDR1 and CDR2: KGHSH and LQKENI. The CDR3 sequence is 17 residues long. CDR3 sequence (DNA): TGTGCCAGCTCATCGTTTGACAGGGGGCCAAACACCGGGGAGCTGTTTTTT. It codes for CASSSFDRGPNTGELFF.

This clonotype was recorded once. The J gene is TRBJ2-2, the V gene TRBV2, with TRBD1 matching over 9 bases. V lost 3 bases and J lost 5; bases outside the gene matches: 10. The CDR3 loop spans 17 amino acids. From germline, CDR1 is SNHLY and CDR2 FYNNEI. The DNA of the CDR3 is TGTGCCAGCAGTGATGGGGGACAGGGAAGAGGGACCGGGGAGCTGTTTTTT. Translation: CASSDGGQGRGTGELFF.

This chain connects TRBV28 to TRBJ2-6, with TRBD1 matching over 7 bases. V trimming: 5 bases; J trimming: 0 bases; junction bases outside the gene matches: 7. CDR1 is MDHEN, CDR2 SYDVKM, per germline. The CDR3 is 17 amino acids. The CDR3 bases are TGTGCCAGCAGTACCGGGACAGCACTCTCTGGGGCCAACGTCCTGACTTTC. Translated, it gives CASSTGTALSGANVLTF.

This sequence joins TRBV7-3 and TRBJ2-3; D remains ambiguous. V dropped 0 bases and J dropped 3 bases, with 7 bases sitting between them. The CDR3 covers 14 residues. The V gene's germline CDR1 is SGHTA and CDR2 FQGTGA. The CDR3 here is CASSLTLQTDTQYF. CDR3 nucleotides: TGTGCCAGCAGCTTAACGCTTCAGACAGATACGCAGTATTTT.

The chain recombines TRBV29-1 with TRBJ1-2, with D possibly TRBD1 on 5 matching bases. Between the trimmed V and J ends, which lost 7 bases and 8 bases, there was a span of 17 bases. CDR1 is SQVTM and CDR2 is ANQGSEA in the germline V gene. The length of the CDR3 is 12 residues. CDR3 loop: CSANTGSNGYTF. CDR3 DNA sequence: TGCAGCGCCAATACAGGATCGAACGGCTACACCTTC.

The chain is built from TRBV6-2 or TRBV6-3 and TRBJ2-7; D possibly corresponds to TRBD2 (6 bases). The CDR3 covers 13 residues. V was pared by 5 bases and J by 11 bases, with 19 bases between. Germline CDR1 and CDR2: MNHEY and SVGEGT. CDR3 loop: CASSTLAQETEYF. The CDR3 DNA reads TGTGCCAGCAGTACCCTAGCGCAAGAAACGGAGTACTTC.

V is TRBV15 and J is TRBJ1-5; 7 bases fit TRBD1. V gave up 0 bases and J gave up 5 bases; unmatched junction bases: 7. The germline gives CDR1 LNHNV, CDR2 YYDKDF (reference sequence). The CDR3 spans 16 residues. CDR3 sequence reads: CATSRDRDSRDQPQHF. DNA of the CDR3: TGTGCCACCAGCAGAGATCGGGACAGCCGGGATCAGCCCCAGCATTTT.